The source of this TCR beta chain is a study of high-grade serous ovarian cancer treatment subgroups. Study-wide background: Each sample yielded on average around 7,500 unique TCR beta rearrangements from approximately 15,000 reads. The study's findings and limits: Same-patient tumor repertoires overlapped at about 0.11 to 0.8; different patients barely overlapped. Clonal relatedness tracked neoantigen level, and by trend copy number and mutation load.

To note about this clone: Its antigen is as yet unknown.

Tumor tissue was taken before any definitive surgery or chemotherapy was given. CDR1 MNHNY and CDR2 SVGAGI come from the germline V gene (reference sequence). The V end lost 7 bases, the J end lost 8 bases, and 14 bases lay between the germline ends. This CDR3 is built from 13 residues. Sequenced by immunoSEQ multiplex PCR; TCRdb stores in-frame clones only, minus some. The data hold 30,000 or so clones, with about 86% observed a single time. The TCR was taken from a human donor with high-grade serous ovarian cancer. This chain joins TRBV6-6 and TRBJ1-4; no firm D call. The sequencing input was tumor tissue. The CDR3 here is CASKKGMQEKLFF. DNA for the CDR3: TGTGCCAGCAAGAAGGGAATGCAGGAAAAACTGTTTTTT.